A selection of T cell receptor beta chains follows, all from one sample in a study of blood T cell repertoires in COVID-19. Generated by immunoSEQ multiplex PCR, the TCRdb table keeps only in-frame clones and is missing some. Of a few hundred thousand clones listed, about four fifths are singletons. Sequencing was performed on peripheral blood. Receptor source: a woman in her late teens or twenties with acute or convalescent COVID-19. Each CDR3 is given with its conserved first and last residue. A D gene is named only where the DNA matches it firmly. Clone size is shown for a subset of rows, as once, few, many or a class of expanded clone.

>TRBV25-1|TRBJ1-6|NA|NA
TGTGCCAGCAGTGAGTCCGAGGTAGGCATTTCACCCCTCCACTTT
CASSESEVGISPLHF
>TRBV9|TRBJ1-2|NA|TRBD1
TGTGCCAGCAGCACCCATACAGGGGCCAACTATGGCTACACCTTC
CASSTHTGANYGYTF
>TRBV7-6|TRBJ2-7|NA|NA
TGTGCCAGCAGCTTGAAGGACAGCTCAGGATACGAGCAGTACTTC
CASSLKDSSGYEQYF
>TRBV3-1/TRBV3-2|TRBJ1-4|NA|NA
TGTGCCAGCAGCCGCCGGACAACAACTAATGAAAAACTGTTTTTT
CASSRRTTTNEKLFF
>TRBV2|TRBJ2-7|NA|TRBD1
TGTGCCAGCGAATACACCACTGGGACAGGGTCGCGCGAGCAGTACTTC
CASEYTTGTGSREQYF
>TRBV11-2|TRBJ2-1|few|TRBD2
TGTGCCAGCAGCTTAGAGTCTCTCTGGCTAGCGGGAAGAGATGGTGAGCAGTTCTTC
CASSLESLWLAGRDGEQFF
>TRBV25-1|TRBJ2-7|NA|NA
TGTGCCAGCAGTGGGCAGGGCACCTACGAGCAGTACTTC
CASSGQGTYEQYF
>TRBV5-3|TRBJ2-2|NA|NA
TGTGCCAGAAGCTCTCCGTCGGTGTCCTCCGGGGAGCTGTTTTTT
CARSSPSVSSGELFF
>TRBV19|TRBJ2-1|NA|TRBD2
TGTGCCAGTAGTATAGCCGGGGGGGACCTCTTCTTC
CASSIAGGDLFF
>TRBV6-2/TRBV6-3|TRBJ2-2|NA|NA
TGTGCCAGCAGTCCGATAGGGGGGGCCGGGGAGCTGTTTTTT
CASSPIGGAGELFF
>TRBV27|TRBJ2-3|NA|TRBD2
TGTGCCAGCAGTTTCCTAGCGGGAGGGATAGATACGCAGTATTTT
CASSFLAGGIDTQYF
>TRBV6-6|TRBJ1-2|NA|TRBD1
TGTGCCAGCAGTCACGGGGGACCGGGACAGGGAGGCTATGGCTACACCTTC
CASSHGGPGQGGYGYTF
>TRBV11-2|TRBJ1-2|NA|NA
TGTGCCAGCAGCTTAGGGGCAGGGATGGACTATGGCTACACCTTC
CASSLGAGMDYGYTF
>TRBV6-5|TRBJ1-1|NA|TRBD1
TGTGCCAGTCAGAAAACAGGGGTGAACACTGAAGCTTTCTTT
CASQKTGVNTEAFF
>TRBV19|TRBJ2-5|once|NA
TGTGCCAGTAGTATCGGAACAGACCGAATCTGGGAGACCCAGTACTTC
CASSIGTDRIWETQYF
>TRBV28|TRBJ2-3|NA|TRBD2
TGTGCCAGCGGATGGCGGGGGGGCTCAGATACGCAGTATTTT
CASGWRGGSDTQYF
>TRBV7-9|TRBJ1-4|once|NA
TGTGCCAGCAGCTTACGGGAGAGGGAAAAACTGTTTTTT
CASSLREREKLFF
>TRBV27|TRBJ1-4|once|NA
TGTGCCAGCAGCCCATCTAGAGGACAGTCAAATGAAAAACTGTTTTTT
CASSPSRGQSNEKLFF
>TRBV6-2/TRBV6-3|TRBJ2-7|NA|NA
TGTGCCAGCAGTCCCCGGGGGTTCCGCGACTACGAGCAGTACTTC
CASSPRGFRDYEQYF
>TRBV25-1|TRBJ2-5|NA|NA
TGTGCCAGCAGTGAAACGGGAAGACCCCAAGAGACCCAGTACTTC
CASSETGRPQETQYF
>TRBV4-3|TRBJ1-4|NA|NA
TGCGCCAGCAGCCAAATGAAAGGGGTTACTAATGAAAAACTGTTTTTT
CASSQMKGVTNEKLFF
>TRBV7-9|TRBJ1-2|few|NA
TGTGCCAGCAGCTCACTCGGGGGGAGGGATGGCTACACCTTC
CASSSLGGRDGYTF
>TRBV19|TRBJ1-1|few|NA
TGTGCCAGTAGTATAGTTATGAACACTGAAGCTTTCTTT
CASSIVMNTEAFF
>TRBV7-9|TRBJ1-2|NA|NA
TGTGCCAGCAGCCTCCCCCCCGGGACACCTAACTATGGCTACACCTTC
CASSLPPGTPNYGYTF
>TRBV2|TRBJ1-1|NA|NA
TGTGCCAGCAGTGTAGGACACATGAACACTGAAGCTTTCTTT
CASSVGHMNTEAFF